The sample holds one count of the clone carrying this T cell receptor beta chain. This record comes from a study of shared clonotypes between healthy human individuals. Original methodology: Owing to the provision of junction-only sequences devoid of quality scores by immunoSEQ, filtering differed. TCRdb's table, derived via immunoSEQ multiplex PCR, lists solely in-frame clones and lacks some. V and J calls and clone size are those listed in that table; D and trimming were worked out from the DNA. The sample shows about 1.5 million clones, 98% of them seen only once. The CD4+ fraction was divided into a CD45RA+ naive subset and a CD45RA-negative memory subset. The CDR3 sequence is 14 residues long. Germline CDR1 MNHNS, CDR2 SASEGT. J gave up 5 bases and V 6 bases, and 6 bases lay outside the gene matches.

Sequencing was performed on naive CD4+ T cells sorted from blood. As to subset: CD45RA+ positively selected. The origin of this receptor is a man aged 30 to 45 in good health. The V gene is TRBV6-1, the J gene TRBJ1-5; 8 nucleotides line up with TRBD1. CDR3 in DNA: TGTGCCAGCAGCCTGACAGGGGAGTATCAGCCCCAGCATTTT. Protein product: CASSLTGEYQPQHF.